This T cell receptor beta chain appears in the sequencing data of a study of T cell responses to AZD1222 COVID-19 vaccine. Regarding the study as a whole: The donor cohort was predominantly white British with a female majority, and clonal diversity may have been underestimated. Without day 14 samples, only post-peak T cell repertoires were studied.

As to this clone: Its target is not known.

Libraries were prepared by immunoSEQ multiplex PCR; TCRdb keeps only in-frame clonotypes and omits some of them. The sample yields around 150,000 clones, roughly 91% seen once. Timing groups of about 4 and about 12 weeks for second doses were pooled. The receptor comes from an adult who received the AZD1222 COVID-19 vaccine. The sequences come from peripheral blood, collected 28 days after the second AZD1222 dose.

The CDR3 DNA follows: TGTGCAAGTCGCTTAGCTTTTCAAATCTCTTCGAGAAACACCATATATTTT. Translated, it gives CASRLAFQISSRNTIYF. The rearrangement joins TRBV12-2 to TRBJ1-3. TRBV12-2 is reported as a pseudogene. The CDR3 contains 17 residues.